This is a list of T cell receptor beta chains from one sample in a study of T cell responses to AZD1222 COVID-19 vaccine. The method was immunoSEQ multiplex PCR; TCRdb's version includes in-frame clones alone and lacks a portion of them. The repertoire has 150,000 to 200,000 clones, about 91% of them found once; the top ten carry around 2.3%. The starting material was peripheral blood, obtained on day 0 of AZD1222 vaccination. The receptors shown here come from an adult in good health. Each CDR3 is given with its conserved first and last residue. The order of the fields is J gene, V gene, D gene, clone size, CDR3 DNA, CDR3 protein. The D gene is left open where the match is weak. Not every row has a clone size; where given, it reads once, few, many or a size class.

J gene: TRBJ2-1; V gene: TRBV7-6; D gene: TRBD2; clone size: few; CDR3 DNA: TGTGCCAGCAGCTTTACTAGCGGGGACTATTACAATGAGCAGTTCTTC; CDR3 protein: CASSFTSGDYYNEQFF
J gene: TRBJ1-2; V gene: TRBV5-5; D gene: NA; clone size: NA; CDR3 DNA: TGTGCCAGCAGCTCCAGGGGTCTTAGCTATGGCTACACCTTC; CDR3 protein: CASSSRGLSYGYTF
J gene: TRBJ2-2; V gene: TRBV4-3; D gene: NA; clone size: NA; CDR3 DNA: TGCGCCAGCAGCCAAGTACGTTCCGGGGAGCTGTTTTTT; CDR3 protein: CASSQVRSGELFF
J gene: TRBJ1-1; V gene: TRBV7-7; D gene: NA; clone size: NA; CDR3 DNA: TGTGCCAGCAGCCCGTGGGGACAGAACACTGAAGCTTTCTTT; CDR3 protein: CASSPWGQNTEAFF
J gene: TRBJ1-1; V gene: TRBV2; D gene: TRBD1; clone size: once; CDR3 DNA: TGTGCCAGCACGCAGGGGGAGCTAGCTGAAGCTTTCTTT; CDR3 protein: CASTQGELAEAFF
J gene: TRBJ2-7; V gene: TRBV6-4; D gene: NA; clone size: NA; CDR3 DNA: TGTGCCAGCAGTGAAGCCCCCGGGGTCGGCTACGAGCAGTACTTC; CDR3 protein: CASSEAPGVGYEQYF
J gene: TRBJ1-6; V gene: TRBV5-6; D gene: NA; clone size: NA; CDR3 DNA: TGTGCCAGCAGCTTGGGGGGACGCAGCTCCTATAATTCACCCCTCCACTTT; CDR3 protein: CASSLGGRSSYNSPLHF
J gene: TRBJ2-7; V gene: TRBV30; D gene: TRBD1; clone size: NA; CDR3 DNA: TGTGCCTGGAGTGCCCAATCGACAGGGAGCGAGCAGTACTTC; CDR3 protein: CAWSAQSTGSEQYF
J gene: TRBJ1-6; V gene: TRBV21-1; D gene: NA; clone size: NA; CDR3 DNA: TGTGCCAGCAGCACGAACAAGGAACCCTATAATTCACCCCTCCACTTT; CDR3 protein: CASSTNKEPYNSPLHF
J gene: TRBJ2-2; V gene: TRBV5-1; D gene: NA; clone size: NA; CDR3 DNA: TGCGCCAGCAGCCTACCCCGGGACACCGGGGAGCTGTTTTTT; CDR3 protein: CASSLPRDTGELFF
J gene: TRBJ1-4; V gene: TRBV7-7; D gene: TRBD1; clone size: NA; CDR3 DNA: TGTGCCAGCAGCCCCACCCCACCGGGACAGGGGGTGTTTGGAAAACTGTTTTTT; CDR3 protein: CASSPTPPGQGVFGKLFF
J gene: TRBJ1-5; V gene: TRBV2; D gene: NA; clone size: NA; CDR3 DNA: TGTGCCAGCAGGAAGCGGACGATCCTCCAGCCCCAGCATTTT; CDR3 protein: CASRKRTILQPQHF
J gene: TRBJ1-4; V gene: TRBV28; D gene: TRBD1; clone size: NA; CDR3 DNA: TGTGCCAGCACCTTACAGGGGGGGAATGAAAAACTGTTTTTT; CDR3 protein: CASTLQGGNEKLFF
J gene: TRBJ2-7; V gene: TRBV20-1; D gene: NA; clone size: NA; CDR3 DNA: TGCAGCGGAGTATGGTACTACGGGCAGTACTTC; CDR3 protein: CSGVWYYGQYF
J gene: TRBJ1-2; V gene: TRBV2; D gene: NA; clone size: NA; CDR3 DNA: TGTGCCAGCCGACTCGATTCAGGGGAAGGCTACACCTTC; CDR3 protein: CASRLDSGEGYTF
J gene: TRBJ1-2; V gene: TRBV5-4; D gene: TRBD1; clone size: NA; CDR3 DNA: TGTGCCAGCAGCACTCAGGGGGGGGGATATGGCTACACCTTC; CDR3 protein: CASSTQGGGYGYTF
J gene: TRBJ1-2; V gene: TRBV5-4; D gene: NA; clone size: NA; CDR3 DNA: TGTGCCAGCAGACCCCCGGAGAACTATGGCTACACCTTC; CDR3 protein: CASRPPENYGYTF
J gene: TRBJ2-7; V gene: TRBV12-3/TRBV12-4; D gene: NA; clone size: once; CDR3 DNA: TGTGCCAGCAGTCGGACAGCCTACGAGCAGTACTTC; CDR3 protein: CASSRTAYEQYF
J gene: TRBJ1-4; V gene: TRBV18; D gene: NA; clone size: NA; CDR3 DNA: TGTGCCAGCTCACCGTCGCGAGGTGAAAAACTGTTTTTT; CDR3 protein: CASSPSRGEKLFF
J gene: TRBJ1-2; V gene: TRBV28; D gene: TRBD1; clone size: NA; CDR3 DNA: TGTGCCAGCACCCGACAGGGGGCGGGAGGCTACACCTTC; CDR3 protein: CASTRQGAGGYTF